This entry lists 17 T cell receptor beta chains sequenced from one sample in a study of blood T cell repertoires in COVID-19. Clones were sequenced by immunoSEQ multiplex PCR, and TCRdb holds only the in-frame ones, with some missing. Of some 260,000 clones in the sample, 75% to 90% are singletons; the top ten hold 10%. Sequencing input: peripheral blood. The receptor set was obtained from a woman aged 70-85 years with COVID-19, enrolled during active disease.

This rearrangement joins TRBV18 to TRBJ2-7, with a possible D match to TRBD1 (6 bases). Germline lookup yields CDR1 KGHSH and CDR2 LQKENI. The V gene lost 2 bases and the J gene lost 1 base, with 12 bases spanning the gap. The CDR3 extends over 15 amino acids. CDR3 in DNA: TGTGCCAGCTCACCAAGGGACACCAGGTCCTACGAGCAGTACTTC. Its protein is CASSPRDTRSYEQYF.

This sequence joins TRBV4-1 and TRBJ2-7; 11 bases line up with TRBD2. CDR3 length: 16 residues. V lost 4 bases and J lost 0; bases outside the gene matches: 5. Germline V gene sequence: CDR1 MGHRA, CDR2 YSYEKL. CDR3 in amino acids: CASSRASGRSSYEQYF. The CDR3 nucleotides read TGCGCCAGCAGCCGAGCTAGCGGGAGGAGCTCCTACGAGCAGTACTTC.

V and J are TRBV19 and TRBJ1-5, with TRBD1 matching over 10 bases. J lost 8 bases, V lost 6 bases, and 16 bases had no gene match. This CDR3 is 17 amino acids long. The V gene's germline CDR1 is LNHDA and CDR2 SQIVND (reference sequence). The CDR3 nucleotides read TGTGCCAGTAGCACGGACAGGGGGGGGATTAGTATTAAGCCCCAGCATTTT. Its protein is CASSTDRGGISIKPQHF. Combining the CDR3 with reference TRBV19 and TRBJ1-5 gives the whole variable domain DGGITQSPKYLFRKEGQNVTLSCEQNLNHDAMYWYRQDPGQGLRLIYYSQIVNDFQKGDIAEGYSVSREKKESFPLTVTSAQKNPTAFYLCASSTDRGGISIKPQHFGDGTRLSIL.

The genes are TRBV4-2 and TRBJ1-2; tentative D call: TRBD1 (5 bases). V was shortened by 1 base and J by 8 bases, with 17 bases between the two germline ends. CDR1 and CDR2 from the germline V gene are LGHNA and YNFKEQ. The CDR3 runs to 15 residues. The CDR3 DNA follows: TGTGCCAGCAGCCAAGTTTCCCTCAGGGAATACGGCTACACCTTC. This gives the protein CASSQVSLREYGYTF.

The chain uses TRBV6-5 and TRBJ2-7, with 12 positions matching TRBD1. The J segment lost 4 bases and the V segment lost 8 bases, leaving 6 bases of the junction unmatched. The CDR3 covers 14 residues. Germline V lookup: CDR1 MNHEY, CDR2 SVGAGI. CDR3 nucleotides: TGTGCCAGCTGCCGGGACAGGGGGCCTTACGAGCAGTACTTC. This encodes CASCRDRGPYEQYF.

The chain's CDR3 is CASSLFGGNGQPQHF. CDR3 nucleotides: TGTGCCAGCAGCTTATTCGGGGGTAACGGTCAGCCCCAGCATTTT. The genes are TRBV7-8 and TRBJ1-5; D perhaps matches TRBD1 (5 bases). The CDR3 is 15 amino acids. V was pared by 2 bases and J by 6 bases, with 14 bases between. Germline values: CDR1 SGHVS, CDR2 FQNEAQ.

This CDR3 is CASSKSTERTIYF. In DNA form, the CDR3 reads TGTGCCAGCAGTAAGTCGACCGAGCGCACCATATATTTT. V is TRBV6-6 and J is TRBJ1-3; D is uncertain. Trimming took 5 bases from V and 9 from J, leaving 14 bases between them. Germline V CDR1 and CDR2: MNHNY, SVGAGI (reference sequence). There are 13 residues in the CDR3.

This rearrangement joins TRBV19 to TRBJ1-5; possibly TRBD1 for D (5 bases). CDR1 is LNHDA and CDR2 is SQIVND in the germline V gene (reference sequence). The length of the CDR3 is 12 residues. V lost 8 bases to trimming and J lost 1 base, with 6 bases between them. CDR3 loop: CASRGSNQPQHF. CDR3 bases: TGTGCCAGTCGGGGGAGCAATCAGCCCCAGCATTTT.

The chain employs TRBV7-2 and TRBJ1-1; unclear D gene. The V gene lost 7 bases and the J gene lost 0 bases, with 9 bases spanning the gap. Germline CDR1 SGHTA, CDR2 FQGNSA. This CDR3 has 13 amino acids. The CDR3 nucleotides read TGTGCCAGCATCTATCAGGTGAACACTGAAGCTTTCTTT. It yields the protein CASIYQVNTEAFF.

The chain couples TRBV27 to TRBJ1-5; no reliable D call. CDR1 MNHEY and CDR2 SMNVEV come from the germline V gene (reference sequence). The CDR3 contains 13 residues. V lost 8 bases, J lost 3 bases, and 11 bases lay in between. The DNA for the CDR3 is TGTGCCAGCCGTGGGCGCTTCAATCAGCCCCAGCATTTT. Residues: CASRGRFNQPQHF.

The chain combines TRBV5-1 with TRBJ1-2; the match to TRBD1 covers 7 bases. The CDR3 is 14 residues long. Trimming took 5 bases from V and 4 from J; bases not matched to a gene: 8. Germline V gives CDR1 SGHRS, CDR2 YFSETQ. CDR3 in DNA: TGCGCCAGCAGATCCAATACAGGGGCCTATGGCTACACCTTC. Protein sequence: CASRSNTGAYGYTF.

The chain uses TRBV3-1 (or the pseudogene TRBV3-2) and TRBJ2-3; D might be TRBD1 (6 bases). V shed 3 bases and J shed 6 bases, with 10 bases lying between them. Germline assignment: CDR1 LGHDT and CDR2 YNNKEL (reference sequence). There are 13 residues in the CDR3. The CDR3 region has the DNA TGTGCCAGCAGCCAGGGGGCCTCCGATACGCAGTATTTT. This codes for CASSQGASDTQYF.

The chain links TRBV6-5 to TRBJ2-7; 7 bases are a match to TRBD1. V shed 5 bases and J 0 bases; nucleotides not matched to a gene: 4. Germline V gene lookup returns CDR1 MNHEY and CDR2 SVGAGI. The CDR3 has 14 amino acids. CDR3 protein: CASSPRTGSYEQYF. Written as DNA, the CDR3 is TGTGCCAGCAGTCCCCGGACAGGCTCCTACGAGCAGTACTTC.

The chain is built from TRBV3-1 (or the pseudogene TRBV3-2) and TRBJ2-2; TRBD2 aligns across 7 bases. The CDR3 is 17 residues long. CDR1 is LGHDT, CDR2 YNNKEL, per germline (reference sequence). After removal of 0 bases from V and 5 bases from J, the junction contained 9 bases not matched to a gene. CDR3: CASSQDTRRELTGELFF. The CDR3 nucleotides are TGTGCCAGCAGCCAAGATACTAGGCGGGAGTTAACCGGGGAGCTGTTTTTT.

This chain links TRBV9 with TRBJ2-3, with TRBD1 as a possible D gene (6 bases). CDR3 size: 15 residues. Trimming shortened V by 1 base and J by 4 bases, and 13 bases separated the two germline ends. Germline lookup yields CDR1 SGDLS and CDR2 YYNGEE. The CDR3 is CASSVSGAPPDTQYF. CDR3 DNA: TGTGCCAGCAGCGTATCAGGGGCGCCCCCAGATACGCAGTATTTT.

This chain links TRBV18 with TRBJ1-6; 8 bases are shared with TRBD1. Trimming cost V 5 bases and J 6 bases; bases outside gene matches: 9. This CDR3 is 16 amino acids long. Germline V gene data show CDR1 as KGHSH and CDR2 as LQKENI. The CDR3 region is CASSISRGRGNSPLHF. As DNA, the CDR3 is TGTGCCAGCTCAATAAGCAGGGGGCGAGGTAATTCACCCCTCCACTTT.

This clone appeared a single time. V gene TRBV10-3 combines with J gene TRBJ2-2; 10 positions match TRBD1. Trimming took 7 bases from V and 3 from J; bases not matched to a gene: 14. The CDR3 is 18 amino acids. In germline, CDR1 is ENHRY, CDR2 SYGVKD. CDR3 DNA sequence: TGTGCCATCACCGAACATGGGACAGGGGTCTTGGACACCGGGGAGCTGTTTTTT. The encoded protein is CAITEHGTGVLDTGELFF.